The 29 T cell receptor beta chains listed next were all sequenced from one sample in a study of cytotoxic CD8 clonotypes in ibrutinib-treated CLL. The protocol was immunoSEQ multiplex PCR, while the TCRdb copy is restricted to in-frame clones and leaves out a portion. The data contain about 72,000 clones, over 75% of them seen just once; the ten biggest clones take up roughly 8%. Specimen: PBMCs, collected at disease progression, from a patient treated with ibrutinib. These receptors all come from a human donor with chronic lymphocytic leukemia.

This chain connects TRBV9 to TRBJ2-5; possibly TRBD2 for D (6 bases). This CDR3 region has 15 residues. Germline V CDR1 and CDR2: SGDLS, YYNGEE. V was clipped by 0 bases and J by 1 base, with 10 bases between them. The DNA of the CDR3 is TGTGCCAGCAGCGTAGGTGTCGGGGGCCAAGAGACCCAGTACTTC. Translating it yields CASSVGVGGQETQYF.

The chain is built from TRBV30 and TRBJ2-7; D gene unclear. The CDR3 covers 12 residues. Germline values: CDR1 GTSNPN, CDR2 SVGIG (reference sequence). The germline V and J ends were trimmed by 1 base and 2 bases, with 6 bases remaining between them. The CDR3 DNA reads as TGTGCCTGGAGTGGGTACGCCTACGAGCAGTACTTC. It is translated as CAWSGYAYEQYF.

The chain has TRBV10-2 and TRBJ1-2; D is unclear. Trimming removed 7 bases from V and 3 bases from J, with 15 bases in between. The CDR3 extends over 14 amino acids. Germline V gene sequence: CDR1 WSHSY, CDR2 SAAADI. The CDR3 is CASTKAVSDYGYTF. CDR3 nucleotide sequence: TGCGCCAGCACCAAGGCGGTGTCTGACTATGGCTACACCTTC.

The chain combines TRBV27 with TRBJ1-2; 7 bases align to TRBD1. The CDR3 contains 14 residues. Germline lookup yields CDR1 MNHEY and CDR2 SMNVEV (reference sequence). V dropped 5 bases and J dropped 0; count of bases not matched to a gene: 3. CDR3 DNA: TGTGCCAGCAGTGGGACAGTGACTAACTATGGCTACACCTTC. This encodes CASSGTVTNYGYTF.

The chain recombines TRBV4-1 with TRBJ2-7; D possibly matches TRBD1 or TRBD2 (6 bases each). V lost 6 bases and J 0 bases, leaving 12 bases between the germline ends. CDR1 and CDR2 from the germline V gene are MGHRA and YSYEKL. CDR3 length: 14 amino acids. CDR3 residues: CASRGGGPSYEQYF. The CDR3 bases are TGCGCCAGCAGAGGAGGGGGACCCTCCTACGAGCAGTACTTC.

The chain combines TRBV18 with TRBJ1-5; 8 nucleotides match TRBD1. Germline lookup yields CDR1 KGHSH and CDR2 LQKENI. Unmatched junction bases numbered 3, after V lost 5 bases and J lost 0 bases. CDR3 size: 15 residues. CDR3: CASSATGGSNQPQHF. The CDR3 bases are TGTGCCAGCTCAGCCACAGGGGGTAGCAATCAGCCCCAGCATTTT.

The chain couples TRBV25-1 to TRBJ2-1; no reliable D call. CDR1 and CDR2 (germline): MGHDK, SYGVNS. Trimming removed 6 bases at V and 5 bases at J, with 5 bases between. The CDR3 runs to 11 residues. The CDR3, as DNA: TGTGCCAGCAGGGGAAACAATGAGCAGTTCTTC. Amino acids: CASRGNNEQFF.

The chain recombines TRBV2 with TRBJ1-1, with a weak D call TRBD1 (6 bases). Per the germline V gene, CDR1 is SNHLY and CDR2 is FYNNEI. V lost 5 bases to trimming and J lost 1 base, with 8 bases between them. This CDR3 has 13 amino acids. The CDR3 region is CASSLQGNTEAFF. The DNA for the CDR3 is TGTGCCAGCAGTCTACAGGGGAACACTGAAGCTTTCTTT.

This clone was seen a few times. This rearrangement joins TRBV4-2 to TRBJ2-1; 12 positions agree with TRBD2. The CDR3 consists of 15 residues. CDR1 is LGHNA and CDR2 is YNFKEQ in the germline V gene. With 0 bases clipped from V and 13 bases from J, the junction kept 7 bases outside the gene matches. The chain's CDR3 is CASSQESSGGASQFF. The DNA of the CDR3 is TGTGCCAGCAGCCAAGAGTCTAGCGGGGGGGCGAGTCAGTTCTTC.

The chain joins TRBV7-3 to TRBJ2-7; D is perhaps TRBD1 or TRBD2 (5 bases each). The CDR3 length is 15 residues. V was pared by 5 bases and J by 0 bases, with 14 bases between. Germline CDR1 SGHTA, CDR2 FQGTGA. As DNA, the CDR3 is TGTGCCAGCAGCATAGGGGTGGGGAGCTCCTACGAGCAGTACTTC. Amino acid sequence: CASSIGVGSSYEQYF. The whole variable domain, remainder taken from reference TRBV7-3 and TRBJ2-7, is GAGVSQTPSNKVTEKGKYVELRCDPISGHTALYWYRQSLGQGPEFLIYFQGTGAADDSGLPNDRFFAVRPEGSVSTLKIQRTERGDSAVYLCASSIGVGSSYEQYFGPGTRLTVT.

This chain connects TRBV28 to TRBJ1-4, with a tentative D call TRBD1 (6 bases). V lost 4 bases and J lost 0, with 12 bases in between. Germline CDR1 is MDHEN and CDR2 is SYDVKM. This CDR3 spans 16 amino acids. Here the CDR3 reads CASSSTGMATNEKLFF. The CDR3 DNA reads TGTGCCAGCAGTTCGACAGGAATGGCAACTAATGAAAAACTGTTTTTT.

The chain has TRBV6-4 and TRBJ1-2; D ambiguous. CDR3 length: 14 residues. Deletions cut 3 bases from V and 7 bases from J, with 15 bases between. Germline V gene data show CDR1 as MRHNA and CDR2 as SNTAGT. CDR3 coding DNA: TGTGCCAGCAGTGAAAGTTCAACTAAGGGTGGCTACACCTTC. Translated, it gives CASSESSTKGGYTF.

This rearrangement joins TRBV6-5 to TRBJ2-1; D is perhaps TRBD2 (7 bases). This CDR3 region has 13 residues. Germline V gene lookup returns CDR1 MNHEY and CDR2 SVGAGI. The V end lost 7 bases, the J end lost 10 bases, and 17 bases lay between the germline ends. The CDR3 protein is CASTEQGRGEQFF. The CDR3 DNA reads TGTGCCAGCACGGAGCAGGGGAGGGGGGAGCAGTTCTTC.

CDR3 protein: CASSGPTYEQYF. The CDR3 region has the DNA TGCGCCAGCAGTGGGCCAACATACGAGCAGTACTTC. The chain uses TRBV10-2 and TRBJ2-7, with D unclear. V lost 4 bases, J lost 4 bases, and 8 bases lay in between. Looked up from germline, CDR1 is WSHSY and CDR2 is SAAADI. The CDR3 covers 12 residues.

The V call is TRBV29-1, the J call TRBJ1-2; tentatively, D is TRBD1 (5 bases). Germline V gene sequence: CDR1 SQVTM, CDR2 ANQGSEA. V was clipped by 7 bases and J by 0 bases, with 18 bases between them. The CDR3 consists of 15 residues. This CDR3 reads CSASTPGGSNYGYTF. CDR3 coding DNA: TGCAGCGCTAGCACTCCCGGGGGATCTAACTATGGCTACACCTTC.

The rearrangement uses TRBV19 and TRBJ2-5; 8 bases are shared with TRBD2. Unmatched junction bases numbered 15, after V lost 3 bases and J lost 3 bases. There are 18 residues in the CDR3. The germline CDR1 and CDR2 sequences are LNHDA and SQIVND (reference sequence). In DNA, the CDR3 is TGTGCCAGTAGTATTAGCCGAAGCAGCGGGAGATCCAAAGAGACCCAGTACTTC. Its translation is CASSISRSSGRSKETQYF.

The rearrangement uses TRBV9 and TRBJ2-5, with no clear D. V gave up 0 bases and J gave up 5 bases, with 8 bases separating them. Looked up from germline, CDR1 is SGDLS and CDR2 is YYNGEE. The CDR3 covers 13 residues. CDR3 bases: TGTGCCAGCAGCGTAGCCCGGTGGGAGACCCAGTACTTC. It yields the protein CASSVARWETQYF. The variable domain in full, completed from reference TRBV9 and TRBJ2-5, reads DSGVTQTPKHLITATGQRVTLRCSPRSGDLSVYWYQQSLDQGLQFLIQYYNGEERAKGNILERFSAQQFPDLHSELNLSSLELGDSALYFCASSVARWETQYFGPGTRLLVL.

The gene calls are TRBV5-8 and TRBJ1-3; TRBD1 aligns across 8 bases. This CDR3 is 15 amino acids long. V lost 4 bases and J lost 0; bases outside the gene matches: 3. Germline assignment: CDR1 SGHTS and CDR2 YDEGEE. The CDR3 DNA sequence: TGTGCCAGCAGCGCCGGGACAGGCTCTGGAAACACCATATATTTT. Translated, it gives CASSAGTGSGNTIYF.

CDR3 loop: CASSDGIDEQFF. The CDR3 nucleotides read TGTGCCAGCAGTGATGGTATCGATGAGCAGTTCTTC. This chain uses TRBV6-4 with TRBJ2-1; D not certain. The germline V and J ends were trimmed by 3 bases and 8 bases, with 8 bases remaining between them. The CDR3 is 12 residues long. In germline, CDR1 is MRHNA, CDR2 SNTAGT.

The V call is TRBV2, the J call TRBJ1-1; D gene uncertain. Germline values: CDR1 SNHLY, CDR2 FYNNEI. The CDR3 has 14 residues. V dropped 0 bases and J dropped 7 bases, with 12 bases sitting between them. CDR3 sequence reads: CASSEALRVGEAFF. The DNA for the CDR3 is TGTGCCAGCAGTGAAGCGCTTCGGGTTGGTGAAGCTTTCTTT.

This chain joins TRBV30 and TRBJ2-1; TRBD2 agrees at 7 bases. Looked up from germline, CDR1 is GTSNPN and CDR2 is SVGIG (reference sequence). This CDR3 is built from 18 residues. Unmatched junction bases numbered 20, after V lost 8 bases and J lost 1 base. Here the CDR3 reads CAGTRRGGRVGSYNEQFF. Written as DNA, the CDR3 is TGTGCCGGCACTCGCCGGGGCGGGAGAGTTGGTTCCTACAATGAGCAGTTCTTC.

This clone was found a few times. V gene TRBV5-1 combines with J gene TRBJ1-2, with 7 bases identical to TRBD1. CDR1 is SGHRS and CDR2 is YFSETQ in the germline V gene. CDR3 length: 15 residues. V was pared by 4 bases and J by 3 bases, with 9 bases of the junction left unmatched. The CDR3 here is CASSPTGALYYGYTF. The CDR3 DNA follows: TGCGCCAGCAGCCCCACAGGGGCGCTCTACTATGGCTACACCTTC.

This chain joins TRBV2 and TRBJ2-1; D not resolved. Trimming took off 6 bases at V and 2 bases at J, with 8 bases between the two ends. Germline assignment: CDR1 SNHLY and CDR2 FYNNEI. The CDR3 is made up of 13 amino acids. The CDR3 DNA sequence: TGTGCCAGCAGGCGGTCAACCTACAATGAGCAGTTCTTC. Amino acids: CASRRSTYNEQFF.

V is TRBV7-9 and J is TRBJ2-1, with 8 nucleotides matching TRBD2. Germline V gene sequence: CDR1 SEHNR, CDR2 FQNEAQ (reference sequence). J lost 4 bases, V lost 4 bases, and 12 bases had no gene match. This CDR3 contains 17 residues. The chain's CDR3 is CASSSPLREGIYNEQFF. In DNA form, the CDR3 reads TGTGCCAGCAGCTCACCCCTCCGGGAGGGAATTTACAATGAGCAGTTCTTC.

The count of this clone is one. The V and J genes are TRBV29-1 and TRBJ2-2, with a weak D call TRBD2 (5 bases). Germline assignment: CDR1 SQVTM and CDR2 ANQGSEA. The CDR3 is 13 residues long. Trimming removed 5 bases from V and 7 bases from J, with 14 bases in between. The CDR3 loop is CSVQTVAGGELFF. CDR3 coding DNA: TGCAGCGTTCAAACGGTTGCGGGCGGGGAGCTGTTTTTT.

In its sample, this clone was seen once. CDR3 protein: CASSSGGGNSYEQYF. Here the CDR3 DNA reads TGTGCCAGCAGTTCCGGGGGGGGAAACTCCTACGAGCAGTACTTC. This chain links TRBV27 with TRBJ2-7; 8 bases fit TRBD2. CDR1 is MNHEY and CDR2 is SMNVEV in the germline V gene (reference sequence). V gave up 4 bases and J gave up 0 bases; unmatched junction bases: 5. This CDR3 comprises 15 residues.

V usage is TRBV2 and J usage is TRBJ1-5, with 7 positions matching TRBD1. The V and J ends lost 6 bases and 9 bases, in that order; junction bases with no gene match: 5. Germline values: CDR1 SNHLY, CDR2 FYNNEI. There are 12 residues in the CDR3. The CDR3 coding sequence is TGTGCCAGCAGGTCGAACAGGGGGCCCCAGCATTTT. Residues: CASRSNRGPQHF.

The CDR3 loop reads CASKWASGSYEQYF. CDR3 DNA sequence: TGTGCCAGCAAGTGGGCTAGCGGATCCTACGAGCAGTACTTC. The genes are TRBV6-5 and TRBJ2-7; 7 bases match TRBD2. The CDR3 has 14 amino acids. Trimming at V came to 7 bases and at J to 1 base, leaving 7 bases not matched to a gene. Germline V gene lookup returns CDR1 MNHEY and CDR2 SVGAGI.

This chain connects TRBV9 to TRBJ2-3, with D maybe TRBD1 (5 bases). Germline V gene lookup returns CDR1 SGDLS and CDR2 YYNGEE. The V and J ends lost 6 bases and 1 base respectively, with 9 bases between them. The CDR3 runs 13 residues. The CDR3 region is CASTPRGTDTQYF. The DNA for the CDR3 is TGTGCCAGCACCCCCAGGGGCACAGATACGCAGTATTTT.